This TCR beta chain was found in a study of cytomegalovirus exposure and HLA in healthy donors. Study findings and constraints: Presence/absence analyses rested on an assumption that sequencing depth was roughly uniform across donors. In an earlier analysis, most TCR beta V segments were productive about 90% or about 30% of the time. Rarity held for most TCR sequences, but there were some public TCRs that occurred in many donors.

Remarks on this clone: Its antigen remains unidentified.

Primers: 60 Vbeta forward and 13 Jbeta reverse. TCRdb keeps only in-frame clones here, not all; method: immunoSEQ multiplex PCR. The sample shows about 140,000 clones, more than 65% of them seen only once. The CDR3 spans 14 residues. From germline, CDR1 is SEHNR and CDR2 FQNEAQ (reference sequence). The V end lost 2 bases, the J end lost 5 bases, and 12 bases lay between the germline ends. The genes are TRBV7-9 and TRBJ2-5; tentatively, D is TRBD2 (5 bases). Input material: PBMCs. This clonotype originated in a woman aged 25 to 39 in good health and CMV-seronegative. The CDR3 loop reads CASSLSLQRETQYF. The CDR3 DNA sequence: TGTGCCAGCAGCTTAAGTTTACAGCGGGAGACCCAGTACTTC.